The rows below give T cell receptor beta chains drawn from one sample of a study of PD-L1 blockade in urothelial cancer. Generated by immunoSEQ multiplex PCR, the TCRdb table keeps only in-frame clones and is missing some. Of some 51,000 clones listed, more than 75% are singletons. The starting material was PBMCs, obtained around atezolizumab (anti-PD-L1) treatment. These receptors were collected from a man in his sixties with urothelial cancer. CDR3s include the opening cysteine and the closing phenylalanine or tryptophan. Fields, in order: V gene, D gene, clone size, CDR3 length, J gene, CDR3 protein. D genes are given only for firm matches. Size is stated for part of the rows, as once, few or many counts, or as a class when the clone is expanded.

v_gene: TRBV6-1
d_gene: TRBD1
abundance: NA
len: 14
j_gene: TRBJ2-7
CDR3aa: CASDTGDRVIEQYF

v_gene: TRBV5-5
d_gene: TRBD1
abundance: NA
len: 15
j_gene: TRBJ2-5
CDR3aa: CASSSRPQGEETQYF

v_gene: TRBV5-1
d_gene: TRBD2
abundance: NA
len: 16
j_gene: TRBJ2-1
CDR3aa: CASSLGSLAGGPGQFF

v_gene: TRBV4-1
d_gene: TRBD2
abundance: NA
len: 18
j_gene: TRBJ2-3
CDR3aa: CASSQEWTSGRAADTQYF

v_gene: TRBV5-1
d_gene: NA
abundance: NA
len: 16
j_gene: TRBJ2-3
CDR3aa: CASRLGLSDRSDTQYF

v_gene: TRBV30
d_gene: NA
abundance: NA
len: 12
j_gene: TRBJ1-1
CDR3aa: CAWSPQDTEAFF

v_gene: TRBV6-4
d_gene: TRBD2
abundance: NA
len: 15
j_gene: TRBJ2-1
CDR3aa: CASSDSSGGANEQFF

v_gene: TRBV6-6
d_gene: TRBD2
abundance: NA
len: 15
j_gene: TRBJ2-5
CDR3aa: CATTGAAGGQETQYF

v_gene: TRBV4-1
d_gene: NA
abundance: NA
len: 18
j_gene: TRBJ1-3
CDR3aa: CASSQVLYSANSGNTIYF

v_gene: TRBV2
d_gene: TRBD1
abundance: NA
len: 17
j_gene: TRBJ1-2
CDR3aa: CASSEAARTGTGYGYTF

v_gene: TRBV9
d_gene: TRBD1
abundance: NA
len: 18
j_gene: TRBJ2-7
CDR3aa: CASSVVGDRGRGGYEQYF

v_gene: TRBV5-4
d_gene: TRBD1
abundance: NA
len: 17
j_gene: TRBJ2-7
CDR3aa: CASSLGYAGTVPYEQYF

v_gene: TRBV10-3
d_gene: TRBD1
abundance: NA
len: 14
j_gene: TRBJ1-2
CDR3aa: CAISESRQGEGYTF

v_gene: TRBV6-1
d_gene: NA
abundance: NA
len: 15
j_gene: TRBJ2-1
CDR3aa: CASSEAQGIKVEQFF

v_gene: TRBV5-1
d_gene: NA
abundance: NA
len: 12
j_gene: TRBJ2-1
CDR3aa: CASSETNKGQFF

v_gene: TRBV4-1
d_gene: TRBD2
abundance: once
len: 16
j_gene: TRBJ2-3
CDR3aa: CASSPGLAGATDTQYF

v_gene: TRBV5-1
d_gene: NA
abundance: NA
len: 11
j_gene: TRBJ1-1
CDR3aa: CASSSLRGLLF

v_gene: TRBV14
d_gene: NA
abundance: NA
len: 14
j_gene: TRBJ2-2
CDR3aa: CASSSTGNTGELFF

v_gene: TRBV10-1
d_gene: NA
abundance: NA
len: 16
j_gene: TRBJ2-2
CDR3aa: CASSESRGTNTGELFF

v_gene: TRBV6-6
d_gene: TRBD2
abundance: NA
len: 15
j_gene: TRBJ2-3
CDR3aa: CASSYSGTKTDTQYF

v_gene: TRBV18
d_gene: TRBD1
abundance: NA
len: 17
j_gene: TRBJ2-5
CDR3aa: CASSSRSRGRGGETQYF

v_gene: TRBV2
d_gene: TRBD2
abundance: NA
len: 15
j_gene: TRBJ2-2
CDR3aa: CASRVTSGYTGELFF

v_gene: TRBV5-1
d_gene: TRBD1
abundance: NA
len: 12
j_gene: TRBJ1-2
CDR3aa: CASSADRAVYTF

v_gene: TRBV6-1
d_gene: TRBD2
abundance: NA
len: 13
j_gene: TRBJ2-7
CDR3aa: CASESGTPYEQYF

v_gene: TRBV7-9
d_gene: TRBD1
abundance: NA
len: 17
j_gene: TRBJ2-1
CDR3aa: CASSTVVQGALRNEQFF

v_gene: TRBV9
d_gene: NA
abundance: NA
len: 13
j_gene: TRBJ1-1
CDR3aa: CASSVTGATEAFF

v_gene: TRBV9
d_gene: NA
abundance: NA
len: 16
j_gene: TRBJ1-6
CDR3aa: CASSVDPRQANSPLHF

v_gene: TRBV10-3
d_gene: TRBD1
abundance: NA
len: 17
j_gene: TRBJ2-3
CDR3aa: CAISNKDRGSVTDTQYF

v_gene: TRBV11-1
d_gene: TRBD1
abundance: NA
len: 15
j_gene: TRBJ2-1
CDR3aa: CASSLWGQGNNEQFF

v_gene: TRBV7-8
d_gene: NA
abundance: NA
len: 13
j_gene: TRBJ2-7
CDR3aa: CASSSRTAYEQYF

v_gene: TRBV30
d_gene: TRBD1
abundance: NA
len: 14
j_gene: TRBJ1-3
CDR3aa: CAWEREDRANTIYF

v_gene: TRBV30
d_gene: NA
abundance: NA
len: 13
j_gene: TRBJ2-7
CDR3aa: CAWRLGSSYEQYF

v_gene: TRBV5-6
d_gene: NA
abundance: NA
len: 17
j_gene: TRBJ1-2
CDR3aa: CASSLWGGQGMYYGYTF

v_gene: TRBV7-2
d_gene: NA
abundance: NA
len: 13
j_gene: TRBJ2-7
CDR3aa: CASSFRARGEQYF

v_gene: TRBV2
d_gene: NA
abundance: NA
len: 14
j_gene: TRBJ2-3
CDR3aa: CASLFAGRTDTQYF

v_gene: TRBV15
d_gene: TRBD1
abundance: few
len: 17
j_gene: TRBJ2-6
CDR3aa: CATSRDRQGPGANVLTF

v_gene: TRBV14
d_gene: NA
abundance: NA
len: 14
j_gene: TRBJ2-1
CDR3aa: CASSQVSNYNEQFF

v_gene: TRBV5-1
d_gene: NA
abundance: few
len: 14
j_gene: TRBJ1-2
CDR3aa: CASSLNRLTYGYTF

v_gene: TRBV5-8
d_gene: NA
abundance: NA
len: 16
j_gene: TRBJ1-1
CDR3aa: CASSLEDSGYFTEAFF

v_gene: TRBV6-6
d_gene: NA
abundance: once
len: 15
j_gene: TRBJ1-1
CDR3aa: CASSPLGGQNTEAFF

v_gene: TRBV10-3
d_gene: TRBD1
abundance: NA
len: 15
j_gene: TRBJ1-3
CDR3aa: CAISMGQSSGNTIYF

v_gene: TRBV6-1
d_gene: TRBD2
abundance: NA
len: 14
j_gene: TRBJ2-7
CDR3aa: CASSYLAEGYEQYF

v_gene: TRBV21-1
d_gene: NA
abundance: NA
len: 14
j_gene: TRBJ2-7
CDR3aa: CASSLAGGCPEQYF

v_gene: TRBV10-2
d_gene: NA
abundance: NA
len: 15
j_gene: TRBJ2-1
CDR3aa: CASSEVGSSYNEQFF

v_gene: TRBV5-1
d_gene: TRBD1
abundance: once
len: 17
j_gene: TRBJ1-1
CDR3aa: CASSSTGQGNRNTEAFF

v_gene: TRBV10-2
d_gene: TRBD1
abundance: NA
len: 13
j_gene: TRBJ2-5
CDR3aa: CASRQGARETQYF

v_gene: TRBV19
d_gene: TRBD1
abundance: NA
len: 15
j_gene: TRBJ2-7
CDR3aa: CASSPRTGGSYEQYF

v_gene: TRBV9
d_gene: NA
abundance: NA
len: 15
j_gene: TRBJ2-2
CDR3aa: CASSVEGAGTGELFF

v_gene: TRBV7-2
d_gene: NA
abundance: NA
len: 15
j_gene: TRBJ1-3
CDR3aa: CASSLYSLSGNTIYF